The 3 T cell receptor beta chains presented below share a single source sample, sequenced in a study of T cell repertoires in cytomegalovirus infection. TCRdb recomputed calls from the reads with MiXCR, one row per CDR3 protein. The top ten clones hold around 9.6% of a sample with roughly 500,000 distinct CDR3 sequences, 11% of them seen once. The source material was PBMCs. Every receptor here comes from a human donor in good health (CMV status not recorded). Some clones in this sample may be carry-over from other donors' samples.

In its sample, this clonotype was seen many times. This CDR3 is CATSDSYGWSTDTQYF. CDR3 sequence (DNA): TGTGCCACCAGTGATTCCTATGGTTGGAGCACAGATACGCAGTATTTT. V usage is TRBV24-1 and J usage is TRBJ2-3; no clear D gene. Germline lookup yields CDR1 KGHDR and CDR2 SFDVKD. Trimming left V 2 bases short and J 0 bases short, with 11 bases between. There are 16 residues in the CDR3.

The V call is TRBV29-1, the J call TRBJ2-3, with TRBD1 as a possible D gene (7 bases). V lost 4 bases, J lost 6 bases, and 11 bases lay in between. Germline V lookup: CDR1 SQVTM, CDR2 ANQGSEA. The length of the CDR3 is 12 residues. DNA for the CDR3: TGCAGCGTTGGGAGGGGGCAGGATACGCAGTATTTT. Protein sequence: CSVGRGQDTQYF.

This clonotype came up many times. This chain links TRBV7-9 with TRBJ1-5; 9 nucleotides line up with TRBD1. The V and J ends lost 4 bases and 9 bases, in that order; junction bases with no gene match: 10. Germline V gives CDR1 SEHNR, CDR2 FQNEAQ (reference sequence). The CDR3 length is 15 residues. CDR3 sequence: CASSSLGQGVMPQHF. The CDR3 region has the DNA TGTGCCAGCAGCTCCTTGGGACAGGGAGTTATGCCCCAGCATTTT.